This TCR beta chain was identified during a study of blood T cell repertoires in COVID-19. The CDR3 contains 16 residues. Germline CDR1 and CDR2: MNHNY and SVGAGI (reference sequence). With V trimmed by 4 bases and J by 3 bases, 9 bases remained unmatched. This table comes from immunoSEQ multiplex PCR, and its TCRdb copy is limited to in-frame clones, with some not included. The repertoire includes some 120,000 clones, approximately 83% of them detected once, and 25% to 30% sits in the top ten. The V and J genes are TRBV6-6 and TRBJ1-2; 9 positions agree with TRBD1. The TCR was taken from a woman older than 75 with acute or convalescent COVID-19. The sample taken for sequencing was peripheral blood. This chain's CDR3 is CASSFRPDRGHYGYTF. DNA of the CDR3: TGTGCCAGCAGTTTTCGTCCGGACAGGGGTCACTATGGCTACACCTTC.